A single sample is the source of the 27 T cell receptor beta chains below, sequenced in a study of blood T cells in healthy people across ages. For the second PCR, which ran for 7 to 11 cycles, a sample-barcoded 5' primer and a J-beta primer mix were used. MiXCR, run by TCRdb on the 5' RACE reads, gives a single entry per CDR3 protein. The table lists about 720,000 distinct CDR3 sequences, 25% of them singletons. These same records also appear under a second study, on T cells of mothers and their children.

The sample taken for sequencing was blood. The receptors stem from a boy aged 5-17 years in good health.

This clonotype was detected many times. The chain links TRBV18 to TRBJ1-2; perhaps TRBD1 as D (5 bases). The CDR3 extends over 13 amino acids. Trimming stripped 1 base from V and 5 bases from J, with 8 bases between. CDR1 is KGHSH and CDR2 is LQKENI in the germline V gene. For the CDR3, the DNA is TGTGCCAGCTCACCACGGGGGGATTATGGCTACACCTTC. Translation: CASSPRGDYGYTF. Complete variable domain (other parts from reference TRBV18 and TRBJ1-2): NAGVMQNPRHLVRRRGQEARLRCSPMKGHSHVYWYRQLPEEGLKFMVYLQKENIIDESGMPKERFSAEFPKEGPSILRIQQVVRGDSAAYFCASSPRGDYGYTFGSGTRLTVV.

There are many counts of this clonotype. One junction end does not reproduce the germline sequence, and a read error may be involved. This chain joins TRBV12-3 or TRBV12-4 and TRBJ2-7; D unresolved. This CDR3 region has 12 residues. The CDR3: CASSLDPYEQYF. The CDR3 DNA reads TGTGCCAGCAGCTTAGATCCCTACGAGCAGTACTTC.

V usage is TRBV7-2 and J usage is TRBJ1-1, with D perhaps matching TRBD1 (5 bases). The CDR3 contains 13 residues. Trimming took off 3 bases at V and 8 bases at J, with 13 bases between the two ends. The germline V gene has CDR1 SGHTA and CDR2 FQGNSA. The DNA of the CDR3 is TGTGCCAGCAGCTTTCGGGACGGTGGGGAAGCTTTCTTT. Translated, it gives CASSFRDGGEAFF.

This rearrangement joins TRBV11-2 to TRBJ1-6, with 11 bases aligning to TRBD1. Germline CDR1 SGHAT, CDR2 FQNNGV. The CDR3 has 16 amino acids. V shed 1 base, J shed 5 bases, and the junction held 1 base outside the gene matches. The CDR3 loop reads CASSLGDRGNNSPLHF. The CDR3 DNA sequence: TGTGCCAGCAGCTTAGGGGACAGGGGGAATAATTCACCCCTCCACTTT.

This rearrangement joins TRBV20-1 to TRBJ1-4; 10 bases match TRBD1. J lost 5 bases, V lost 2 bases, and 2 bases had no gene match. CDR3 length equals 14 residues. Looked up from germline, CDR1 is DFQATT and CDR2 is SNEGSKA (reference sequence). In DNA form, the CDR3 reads TGCAGTGCTAGACCGGGACAGGGGAATGAAAAACTGTTTTTT. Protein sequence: CSARPGQGNEKLFF.

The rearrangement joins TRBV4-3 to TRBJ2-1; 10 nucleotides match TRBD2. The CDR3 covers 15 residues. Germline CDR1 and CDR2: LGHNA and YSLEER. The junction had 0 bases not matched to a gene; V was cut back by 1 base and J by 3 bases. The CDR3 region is CASSQVAGGYNEQFF. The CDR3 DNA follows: TGCGCCAGCAGCCAAGTAGCGGGAGGCTACAATGAGCAGTTCTTC.

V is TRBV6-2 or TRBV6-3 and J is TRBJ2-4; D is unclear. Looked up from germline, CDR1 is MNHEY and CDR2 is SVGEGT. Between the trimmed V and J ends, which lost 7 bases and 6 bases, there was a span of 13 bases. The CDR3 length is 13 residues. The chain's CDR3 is CASTNAGRNIQYF. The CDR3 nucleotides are TGTGCCAGCACAAACGCCGGGCGAAACATTCAGTACTTC.

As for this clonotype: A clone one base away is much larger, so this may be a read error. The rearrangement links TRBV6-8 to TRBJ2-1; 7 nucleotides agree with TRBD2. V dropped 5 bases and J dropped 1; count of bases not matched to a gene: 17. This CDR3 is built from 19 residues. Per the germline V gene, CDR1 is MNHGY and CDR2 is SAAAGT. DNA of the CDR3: TGTGCCAGCAGTGGGGACTATCGAGGGCGGTCAAGGTCCTACAATGAGCAGTTCTTC. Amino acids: CASSGDYRGRSRSYNEQFF.

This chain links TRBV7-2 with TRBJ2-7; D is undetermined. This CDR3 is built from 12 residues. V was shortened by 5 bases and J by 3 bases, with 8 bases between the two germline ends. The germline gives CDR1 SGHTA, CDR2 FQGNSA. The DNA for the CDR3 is TGTGCCAGCAGCGCCAGATTCTACGAGCAGTACTTC. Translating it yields CASSARFYEQYF.

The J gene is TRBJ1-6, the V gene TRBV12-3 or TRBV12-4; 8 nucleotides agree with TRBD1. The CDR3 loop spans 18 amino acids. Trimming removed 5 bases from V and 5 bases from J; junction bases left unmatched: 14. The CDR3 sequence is CASSPSGGRTSNNSPLHF. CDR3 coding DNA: TGTGCCAGCAGTCCTTCAGGGGGCCGAACGTCGAATAATTCACCCCTCCACTTT.

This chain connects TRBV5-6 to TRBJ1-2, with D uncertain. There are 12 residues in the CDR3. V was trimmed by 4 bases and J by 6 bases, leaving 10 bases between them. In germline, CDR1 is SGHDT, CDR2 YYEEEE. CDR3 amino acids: CASSRESDGYTF. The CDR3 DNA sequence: TGTGCCAGCAGCAGGGAATCAGATGGCTACACCTTC. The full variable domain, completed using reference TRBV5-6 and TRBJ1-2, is DAGVTQSPTHLIKTRGQQVTLRCSPKSGHDTVSWYQQALGQGPQFIFQYYEEEERQRGNFPDRFSGHQFPNYSSELNVNALLLGDSALYLCASSRESDGYTFGSGTRLTVV.

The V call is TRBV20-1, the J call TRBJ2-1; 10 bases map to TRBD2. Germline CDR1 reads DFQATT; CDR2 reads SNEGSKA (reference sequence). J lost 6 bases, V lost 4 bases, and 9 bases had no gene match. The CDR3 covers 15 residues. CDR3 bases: TGCAGTGCTACCGGTATTAGCGGGAGGTTCAATGAGCAGTTCTTC. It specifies CSATGISGRFNEQFF.

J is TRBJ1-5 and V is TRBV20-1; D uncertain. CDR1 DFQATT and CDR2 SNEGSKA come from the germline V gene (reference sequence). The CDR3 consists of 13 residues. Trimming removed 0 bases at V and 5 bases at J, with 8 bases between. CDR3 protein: CSAREYTYQPQHF. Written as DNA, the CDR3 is TGCAGTGCTAGAGAATACACCTATCAGCCCCAGCATTTT.

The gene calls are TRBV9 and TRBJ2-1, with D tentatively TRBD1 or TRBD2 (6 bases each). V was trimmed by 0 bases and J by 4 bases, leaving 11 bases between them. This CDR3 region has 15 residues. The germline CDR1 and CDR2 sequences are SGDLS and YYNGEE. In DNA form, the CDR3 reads TGTGCCAGCAGCGTAGAGGGGGGCCGATACAATGAGCAGTTCTTC. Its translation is CASSVEGGRYNEQFF.

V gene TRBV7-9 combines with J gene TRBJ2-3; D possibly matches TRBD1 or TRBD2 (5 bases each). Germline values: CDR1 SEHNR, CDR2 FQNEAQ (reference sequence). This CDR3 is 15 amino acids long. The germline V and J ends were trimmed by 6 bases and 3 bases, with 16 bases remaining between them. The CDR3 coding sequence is TGTGCCAGCAGGTCCCCGGGACGAGAAACAGATACGCAGTATTTT. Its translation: CASRSPGRETDTQYF. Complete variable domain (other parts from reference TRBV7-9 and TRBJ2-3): DTGVSQNPRHKITKRGQNVTFRCDPISEHNRLYWYRQTLGQGPEFLTYFQNEAQLEKSRLLSDRFSAERPKGSFSTLEIQRTEQGDSAMYLCASRSPGRETDTQYFGPGTRLTVL.

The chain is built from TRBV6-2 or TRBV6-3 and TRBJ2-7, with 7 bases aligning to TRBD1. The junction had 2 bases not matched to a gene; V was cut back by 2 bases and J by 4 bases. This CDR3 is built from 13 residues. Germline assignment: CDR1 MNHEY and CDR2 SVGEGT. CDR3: CASSYGDRYEQYF. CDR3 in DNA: TGTGCCAGCAGTTACGGGGACAGATACGAGCAGTACTTC.

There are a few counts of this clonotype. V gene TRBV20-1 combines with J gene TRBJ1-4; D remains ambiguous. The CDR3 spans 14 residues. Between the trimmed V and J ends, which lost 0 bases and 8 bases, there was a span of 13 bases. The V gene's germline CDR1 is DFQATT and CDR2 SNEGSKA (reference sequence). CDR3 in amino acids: CSARDGRRFEKLFF. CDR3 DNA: TGCAGTGCTAGAGATGGGCGGAGGTTCGAAAAACTGTTTTTT.

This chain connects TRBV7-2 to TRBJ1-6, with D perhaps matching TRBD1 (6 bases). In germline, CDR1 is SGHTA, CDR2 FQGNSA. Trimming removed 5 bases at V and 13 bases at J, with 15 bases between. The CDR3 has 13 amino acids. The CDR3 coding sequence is TGTGCCAGCAGCCCGAGAGAGGGGGTCCCCCTCCACTTT. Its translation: CASSPREGVPLHF.

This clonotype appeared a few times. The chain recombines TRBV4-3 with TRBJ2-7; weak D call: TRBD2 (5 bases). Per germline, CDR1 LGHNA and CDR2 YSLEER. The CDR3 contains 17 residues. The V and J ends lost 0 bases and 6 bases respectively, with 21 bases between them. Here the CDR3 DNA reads TGCGCCAGCAGCCAAGAGAACCGAGGGTTGGCCCTTCGCGAGCAGTACTTC. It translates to CASSQENRGLALREQYF.

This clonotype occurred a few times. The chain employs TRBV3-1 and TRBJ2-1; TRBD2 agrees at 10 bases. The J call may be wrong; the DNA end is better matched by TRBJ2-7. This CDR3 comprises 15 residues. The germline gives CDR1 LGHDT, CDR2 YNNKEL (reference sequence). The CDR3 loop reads CASSQGLARIHEQYF. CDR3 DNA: TGTGCCAGCAGCCAGGGACTAGCGCGAATACACGAGCAGTACTTC.

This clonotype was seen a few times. This CDR3 reads CASSLMQLEQYF. The DNA for the CDR3 is TGTGCCAGCAGTTTAATGCAACTCGAGCAGTACTTC. The rearrangement joins TRBV28 to TRBJ2-7; D unresolved. CDR1 is MDHEN, CDR2 SYDVKM, per germline. The CDR3 covers 12 residues. V was shortened by 2 bases and J by 6 bases, with 8 bases between the two germline ends. The complete variable domain, with remaining parts taken from reference TRBV28 and TRBJ2-7, reads DVKVTQSSRYLVKRTGEKVFLECVQDMDHENMFWYRQDPGLGLRLIYFSYDVKMKEKGDIPEGYSVSREKKERFSLILESASTNQTSMYLCASSLMQLEQYFGPGTRLTVT.

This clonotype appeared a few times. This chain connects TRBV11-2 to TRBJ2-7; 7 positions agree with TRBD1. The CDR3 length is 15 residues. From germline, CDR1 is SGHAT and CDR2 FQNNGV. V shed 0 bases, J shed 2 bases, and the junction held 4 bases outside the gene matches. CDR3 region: CASSLESGQAYEQYF. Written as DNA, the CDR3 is TGTGCCAGCAGCTTAGAGTCCGGACAGGCCTACGAGCAGTACTTC.

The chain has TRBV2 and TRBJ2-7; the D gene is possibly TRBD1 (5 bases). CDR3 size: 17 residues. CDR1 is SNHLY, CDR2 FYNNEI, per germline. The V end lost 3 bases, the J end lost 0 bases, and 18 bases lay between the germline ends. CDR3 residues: CASSDRGRPNYSYEQYF. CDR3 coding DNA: TGTGCCAGCAGTGATAGGGGCAGGCCGAACTACTCCTACGAGCAGTACTTC.

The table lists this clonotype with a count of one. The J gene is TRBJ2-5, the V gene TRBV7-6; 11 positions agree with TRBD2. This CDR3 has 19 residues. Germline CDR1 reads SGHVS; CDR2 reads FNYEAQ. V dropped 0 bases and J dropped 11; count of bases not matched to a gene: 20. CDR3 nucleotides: TGTGCCAGCAGCTTAGCGCGTGGTAGCGGGGGGGCGGGCACAGATACGCAGTACTTC. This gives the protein CASSLARGSGGAGTDTQYF.

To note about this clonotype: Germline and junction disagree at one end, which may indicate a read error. CDR3 DNA sequence: TGTGCCGGCAGTTTCAAACGGACAGGGAGCTACGAGCAGTACTTC. Its translation is CAGSFKRTGSYEQYF. The V call is TRBV12-3 or TRBV12-4, the J call TRBJ2-1; TRBD1 agrees at 8 bases. The J call may be in error: the DNA end matches TRBJ2-7 better. The CDR3 runs 15 residues.

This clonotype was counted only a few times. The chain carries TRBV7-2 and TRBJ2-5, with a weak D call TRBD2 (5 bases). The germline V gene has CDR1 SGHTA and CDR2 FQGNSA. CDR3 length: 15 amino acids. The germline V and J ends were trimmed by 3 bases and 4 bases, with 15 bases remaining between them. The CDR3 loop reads CASSFSPGIGETQYF. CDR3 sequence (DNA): TGTGCCAGCAGCTTCAGTCCGGGGATCGGAGAGACCCAGTACTTC.

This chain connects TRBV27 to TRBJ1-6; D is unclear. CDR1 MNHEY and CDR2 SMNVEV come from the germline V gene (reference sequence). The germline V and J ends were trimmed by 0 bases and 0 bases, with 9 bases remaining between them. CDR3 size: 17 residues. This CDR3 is CASSLSGVSSYNSPLHF. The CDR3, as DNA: TGTGCCAGCAGTTTATCCGGGGTGAGCTCCTATAATTCACCCCTCCACTTT.